This entry describes one TCR beta chain. The data originate from a study of blood T cell repertoires in COVID-19. Trimming took 0 bases from V and 5 from J, leaving 16 bases between them. Germline CDR1 GTSNPN, CDR2 SVGIG (reference sequence). The CDR3 is 15 amino acids. The table came from immunoSEQ multiplex PCR; TCRdb's copy has only in-frame clones and leaves some out. Here the sample spans about 330,000 clones, roughly nine tenths being singletons. Adults between about 18 and 95 years of age took part from 24 US areas. Donors were grouped by their self-reported clinical history. Each recovered donor of Cohort 3 presented with two negative PCRs, clearance, or symptom resolution.

The material sequenced was PBMCs or T cells enriched from blood (not recorded which). This receptor was obtained from a woman aged 25 to 39 who had recovered from COVID-19. The chain uses TRBV30 and TRBJ2-5; a possible D gene is TRBD2 (5 bases). The CDR3: CAWSVRASGGETQYF. Written as DNA, the CDR3 is TGTGCCTGGAGTGTGCGGGCTAGTGGTGGCGAGACCCAGTACTTC.